The 20 T cell receptor beta chains in this list originate from one sample, sequenced in a study of radiotherapy plus CTLA-4 blockade in lung cancer. Repertoires were generated with immunoSEQ multiplex PCR, while TCRdb's copy carries only in-frame clones and drops some. This table holds tens of thousands of clones, around 76% found once. This specimen consisted of peripheral blood, obtained from a patient treated with radiotherapy plus ipilimumab. The receptors were gathered from a human donor with non-small cell lung cancer who had a partial response to radiotherapy plus ipilimumab. Some clones in this sample may be carry-over from other donors' samples.

This CDR3 is CASSSPGLAGELNEQYF. For the CDR3, the DNA is TGTGCCAGCAGTTCACCGGGACTAGCGGGAGAGCTTAACGAGCAGTACTTC. The chain uses TRBV27 and TRBJ2-7; 14 bases fit TRBD2. With V trimmed by 4 bases and J by 5 bases, 10 bases remained unmatched. Germline assignment: CDR1 MNHEY and CDR2 SMNVEV (reference sequence). The CDR3 is 17 residues long.

This clone was counted between two and nine times. The genes are TRBV6-6 and TRBJ2-5; the D is unclear. The DNA end is a closer match to TRBJ2-7, so the J assignment may be wrong. The CDR3 is 13 residues long. The V gene's germline CDR1 is MNHNY and CDR2 SVGAGI (reference sequence). The CDR3 spells CASSYTSSYEQYF. CDR3 nucleotides: TGTGCCAGCAGTTACACGTCATCCTACGAGCAGTACTTC.

This sequence joins TRBV6-1 and TRBJ1-1, with D maybe TRBD1 (6 bases). V was shortened by 9 bases and J by 8 bases, with 19 bases between the two germline ends. CDR3 length: 13 residues. Germline V lookup: CDR1 MNHNS, CDR2 SASEGT. CDR3 residues: CARVGDKVEEAFF. In nucleotides, the CDR3 is TGTGCCAGAGTGGGGGACAAGGTTGAAGAAGCTTTCTTT.

J is TRBJ2-7 and V is TRBV18; 11 bases align to TRBD2. Germline loops: CDR1 KGHSH, CDR2 LQKENI. The CDR3 totals 15 residues. V trimming: 3 bases; J trimming: 3 bases; junction bases outside the gene matches: 4. DNA of the CDR3: TGTGCCAGCTCACCCCTAGCGGGAGGTTTCTACGAGCAGTACTTC. Its protein is CASSPLAGGFYEQYF.

J is TRBJ2-2 and V is TRBV29-1, with TRBD2 matching over 10 bases. Germline V lookup: CDR1 SQVTM, CDR2 ANQGSEA. The CDR3 totals 14 residues. J lost 10 bases, V lost 0 bases, and 5 bases had no gene match. CDR3 amino acids: CSVEEASGGLELFF. For the CDR3, the DNA is TGCAGCGTTGAAGAAGCTAGCGGGGGCTTGGAGCTGTTTTTT.

A remark on this clone: At one boundary the junction diverges from the germline segment, which might be a read error. The chain carries TRBV5-4 and TRBJ1-2, with D perhaps matching TRBD1 (5 bases). Germline V gene lookup returns CDR1 SGHNT and CDR2 YYREEE (reference sequence). The CDR3 is made up of 15 amino acids. The CDR3 is CASSQVAGLDYGYTF. The CDR3 DNA is TGCGCCAGCAGCCAAGTGGCGGGGCTGGACTATGGCTACACCTTC.

This chain links TRBV5-1 with TRBJ2-2; the D gene is possibly TRBD1 (5 bases). The CDR3 runs 14 residues. The V and J ends lost 1 base and 5 bases respectively, with 9 bases between them. Germline assignment: CDR1 SGHRS and CDR2 YFSETQ. The CDR3 protein is CASSLLTATGELFF. The CDR3, as DNA: TGCGCCAGCAGCTTGTTGACAGCGACCGGGGAGCTGTTTTTT.

V is TRBV2 and J is TRBJ2-1; TRBD1 might be the D (6 bases). This CDR3 has 17 amino acids. V lost 7 bases to trimming and J lost 4 bases, with 23 bases between them. Germline CDR1 is SNHLY and CDR2 is FYNNEI. CDR3 in DNA: TGTGCCAGCATTTCTATTCAGGGACATCAGTCATACAATGAGCAGTTCTTC. Its protein is CASISIQGHQSYNEQFF.

This chain links TRBV27 with TRBJ2-4; 11 bases map to TRBD2. This CDR3 contains 19 residues. The ends lost 4 bases at V and 1 base at J; junction bases unmatched: 12. The germline V gene has CDR1 MNHEY and CDR2 SMNVEV (reference sequence). The CDR3 DNA reads TGTGCCAGCAGTTCCGGACTAGCGGGTAGATCCTGGGCCAAAAACATTCAGTACTTC. Residues: CASSSGLAGRSWAKNIQYF.

The chain employs TRBV6-5 and TRBJ2-5; no firm D call. The CDR3 is 14 amino acids. The germline V and J ends were trimmed by 0 bases and 4 bases, with 9 bases remaining between them. CDR1 is MNHEY and CDR2 is SVGAGI in the germline V gene. The CDR3 coding sequence is TGTGCCAGCAGTTACTCGGGCCGAATAGAGACCCAGTACTTC. Translating it yields CASSYSGRIETQYF.

V and J are TRBV7-3 and TRBJ2-1; possible D gene TRBD2, 6 bases. Trimming stripped 2 bases from V and 1 base from J, with 12 bases between. This CDR3 contains 16 residues. The germline V gene has CDR1 SGHTA and CDR2 FQGTGA. DNA of the CDR3: TGTGCCAGCAGCTTATTGGGCGGGACTTCCTACAATGAGCAGTTCTTC. Translation: CASSLLGGTSYNEQFF.

This clone was counted only a few times. This chain joins TRBV20-1 and TRBJ1-4; D may be TRBD1 (5 bases). This CDR3 comprises 11 residues. Germline CDR1 is DFQATT and CDR2 is SNEGSKA (reference sequence). Trimming took 6 bases from V and 10 from J, leaving 12 bases between them. CDR3 region: CSAYAQGKLFF. The DNA of the CDR3 is TGCAGTGCATACGCCCAGGGAAAACTGTTTTTT.

The chain employs TRBV4-2 and TRBJ1-6; no firm D call. CDR1 and CDR2 (germline): LGHNA, YNFKEQ. The CDR3 loop spans 15 amino acids. Deletions cut 4 bases from V and 5 bases from J, with 12 bases between. The CDR3 here is CASSPPTEDNSPLHF. Here the CDR3 DNA reads TGTGCCAGCAGCCCTCCCACAGAAGATAATTCACCCCTCCACTTT.

This chain joins TRBV7-2 and TRBJ2-4; 11 positions match TRBD2. Germline CDR1 is SGHTA and CDR2 is FQGNSA. The CDR3 has 15 residues. The V and J ends lost 5 bases and 9 bases, in that order; junction bases with no gene match: 9. The DNA for the CDR3 is TGTGCCAGCAGCAGACTAGCGGGACCCCGCGGCATTCAGTACTTC. Residues: CASSRLAGPRGIQYF. The complete variable domain, with remaining parts taken from reference TRBV7-2 and TRBJ2-4, reads GAGVSQSPSNKVTEKGKDVELRCDPISGHTALYWYRQSLGQGLEFLIYFQGNSAPDKSGLPSDRFSAERTGGSVSTLTIQRTQQEDSAVYLCASSRLAGPRGIQYFGAGTRLSVL.

This sequence joins TRBV25-1 and TRBJ1-3; 8 nucleotides match TRBD1. The CDR3 is 16 amino acids. Germline CDR1 and CDR2: MGHDK and SYGVNS. The junction had 7 bases not matched to a gene; V was cut back by 6 bases and J by 0 bases. Written as DNA, the CDR3 is TGTGCCAGCAGCGGTGGACAGGGATTCTCTGGAAACACCATATATTTT. Its protein product is CASSGGQGFSGNTIYF. Variable domain in full (rest from reference TRBV25-1 and TRBJ1-3): EADIYQTPRYLVIGTGKKITLECSQTMGHDKMYWYQQDPGMELHLIHYSYGVNSTEKGDLSSESTVSRIRTEHFPLTLESARPSHTSQYLCASSGGQGFSGNTIYFGEGSWLTVV.

The genes are TRBV7-3 and TRBJ1-2; the match to TRBD1 covers 7 bases. Germline lookup yields CDR1 SGHTA and CDR2 FQGTGA. This CDR3 spans 16 amino acids. Losses at the gene ends were 4 bases for V and 9 bases for J; bases not matched to a gene: 17. The CDR3 protein is CASSSPDPGGRRSYTF. The CDR3 DNA reads as TGTGCCAGCAGCTCCCCCGATCCAGGGGGGCGGAGGAGCTACACCTTC.

The rearrangement uses TRBV6-1 and TRBJ2-2, with a possible D match to TRBD2 (5 bases). Germline CDR1 MNHNS, CDR2 SASEGT. V was shortened by 4 bases and J by 0 bases, with 12 bases between the two germline ends. CDR3 length equals 16 residues. The CDR3 region is CASSGRGIANTGELFF. The CDR3 DNA reads as TGTGCCAGCAGTGGACGGGGTATCGCGAACACCGGGGAGCTGTTTTTT.

The J gene is TRBJ1-1, the V gene TRBV7-9; D is possibly TRBD1 (6 bases). CDR3 length: 15 amino acids. Trimming took off 4 bases at V and 8 bases at J, with 20 bases between the two ends. Germline lookup yields CDR1 SEHNR and CDR2 FQNEAQ (reference sequence). The CDR3 bases are TGTGCCAGCAGCTCCCCGGGGGGCGCAGTCTCCGAAGCTTTCTTT. Translated: CASSSPGGAVSEAFF.

The rearrangement joins TRBV18 to TRBJ2-5; D gene unclear. Germline V gene data show CDR1 as KGHSH and CDR2 as LQKENI. There are 13 residues in the CDR3. The V end was cut by 0 bases, the J end by 5 bases, with 7 bases between. DNA for the CDR3: TGTGCCAGCTCACCACCGACGAGGGAGACCCAGTACTTC. It specifies CASSPPTRETQYF.

The J gene is TRBJ2-3, the V gene TRBV28, with 8 bases that match TRBD1. Germline lookup yields CDR1 MDHEN and CDR2 SYDVKM. V was clipped by 7 bases and J by 1 base; unmatched bases: 7. The CDR3 is 15 residues long. The CDR3 DNA reads as TGTGCCAGCAATAGACAGGGGATTCGCACAGATACGCAGTATTTT. Its translation is CASNRQGIRTDTQYF.